Presented here are 13 T cell receptor beta chains from one specimen sequenced in a study of blood T cell repertoires in COVID-19. The table came from immunoSEQ multiplex PCR; TCRdb's copy has only in-frame clones and leaves some out. The sample contains roughly 120,000 clones, just under 90% of which appear only once. The sequenced sample was peripheral blood. These receptors all come from a woman in her 50s with acute or convalescent COVID-19.

V is TRBV28 and J is TRBJ2-3, with 10 bases aligning to TRBD1. The germline V gene has CDR1 MDHEN and CDR2 SYDVKM. This CDR3 is built from 15 residues. V shed 6 bases and J 2 bases; nucleotides not matched to a gene: 5. Here the CDR3 DNA reads TGTGCCAGCAGGAGGGACAGGGGCCCCACAGATACGCAGTATTTT. This sequence encodes CASRRDRGPTDTQYF.

This rearrangement joins TRBV28 to TRBJ1-2; 8 bases agree with TRBD1. CDR1 is MDHEN and CDR2 is SYDVKM in the germline V gene. There are 16 residues in the CDR3. V lost 8 bases, J lost 3 bases, and 14 bases stayed unmatched. For the CDR3, the DNA is TGTGCCAGCGGACCTGGGACAGGATCGACTTACTATGGCTACACCTTC. It specifies CASGPGTGSTYYGYTF.

Regarding this clone: The junction departs from the called germline gene at one end, perhaps through a read error. V usage is TRBV20-1 and J usage is TRBJ2-3; 8 bases align to TRBD2. This CDR3 contains 10 residues. CDR1 is DFQATT and CDR2 is SNEGSKA in the germline V gene (reference sequence). The CDR3 DNA follows: TGTAGCCCAGCGGGAGAGACGCAGTATTTT. Residues: CSPAGETQYF.

The J gene is TRBJ2-1, the V gene TRBV11-3; the D gene is possibly TRBD1 (5 bases). The CDR3 is 15 amino acids. The ends were cut back, 0 bases at V and 8 bases at J, with 14 bases in the middle. Germline CDR1 and CDR2: SGHNT and YENEEA. The chain's CDR3 is CASSLETDGFHEQFF. CDR3 nucleotide sequence: TGTGCCAGCAGCTTAGAGACAGATGGATTCCATGAGCAGTTCTTC.

The rearrangement joins TRBV25-1 to TRBJ1-1; perhaps TRBD1 as D (5 bases). CDR1 MGHDK and CDR2 SYGVNS come from the germline V gene. The CDR3 has 15 residues. V was trimmed by 4 bases and J by 5 bases, leaving 17 bases between them. CDR3 sequence: CASSVQVFGGTEAFF. The CDR3 nucleotides read TGTGCCAGCAGTGTACAGGTTTTCGGGGGAACTGAAGCTTTCTTT.

Here the CDR3 reads CASRQGFNGNQPQHF. CDR3 coding DNA: TGCGCCAGCAGACAGGGTTTCAATGGCAATCAGCCCCAGCATTTT. This chain connects TRBV10-2 to TRBJ1-5; possible D gene TRBD1, 6 bases. This CDR3 comprises 15 residues. V lost 6 bases to trimming and J lost 2 bases, with 14 bases between them. Germline CDR1 is WSHSY and CDR2 is SAAADI.

The chain uses TRBV12-3 or TRBV12-4 and TRBJ2-7; D unresolved. V was clipped by 8 bases and J by 3 bases, with 11 bases between them. This CDR3 is built from 12 residues. The CDR3 reads CASSYLVYEQYF. CDR3 bases: TGTGCCAGCTCCTATCTAGTCTACGAGCAGTACTTC.

This chain links TRBV29-1 with TRBJ1-2, with a possible D match to TRBD1 (5 bases). V shed 7 bases and J shed 6 bases, with 21 bases lying between them. Germline values: CDR1 SQVTM, CDR2 ANQGSEA. This CDR3 spans 14 amino acids. CDR3: CSGKLRGLWDGYTF. CDR3 sequence (DNA): TGCAGCGGCAAGCTAAGGGGTCTTTGGGATGGCTACACCTTC.

V gene TRBV14 combines with J gene TRBJ1-2; D not resolved. CDR1 is SGHDN, CDR2 FVKESK, per germline. V dropped 2 bases and J dropped 6 bases, with 19 bases sitting between them. This CDR3 spans 16 amino acids. This CDR3 is CASSQLGGSLRNGYTF. For the CDR3, the DNA is TGTGCCAGCAGCCAACTAGGTGGATCCTTAAGGAATGGCTACACCTTC.

The J gene is TRBJ2-5, the V gene TRBV6-5; 10 bases line up with TRBD1. CDR3 size: 15 residues. Germline CDR1 is MNHEY and CDR2 is SVGAGI. The junction had 9 bases not matched to a gene; V was cut back by 6 bases and J by 5 bases. Written as DNA, the CDR3 is TGTGCCAGCAGAAGACAGGGGGCATATGGGGAGACCCAGTACTTC. It encodes CASRRQGAYGETQYF.

The V call is TRBV24-1, the J call TRBJ1-2, with D possibly matching TRBD1 (6 bases). This CDR3 is built from 13 residues. Trimming left V 6 bases short and J 4 bases short, with 11 bases between. In germline, CDR1 is KGHDR, CDR2 SFDVKD. The CDR3 here is CATSIGGSYGYTF. CDR3 nucleotides: TGTGCCACCAGTATAGGGGGATCCTATGGCTACACCTTC.

This chain links TRBV3-1 (or the pseudogene TRBV3-2) with TRBJ2-3, with TRBD2 matching over 10 bases. Germline-derived CDR1 and CDR2 are LGHDT and YNNKEL (reference sequence). The CDR3 loop spans 18 amino acids. The junction had 9 bases not matched to a gene; V was cut back by 1 base and J by 2 bases. CDR3 protein: CASSQGSVAGGLTDTQYF. CDR3 nucleotide sequence: TGTGCCAGCAGCCAAGGTTCTGTAGCGGGAGGCCTCACAGATACGCAGTATTTT.

This clone was seen once. The rearrangement joins TRBV3-1 (or the pseudogene TRBV3-2) to TRBJ2-5, with D perhaps matching TRBD1 (5 bases). Per the germline V gene, CDR1 is LGHDT and CDR2 is YNNKEL (reference sequence). The CDR3 extends over 15 amino acids. V was pared by 7 bases and J by 0 bases, with 15 bases between. The CDR3 loop is CASTFDRNNQETQYF. CDR3 nucleotides: TGTGCCAGCACCTTCGACAGAAACAACCAAGAGACCCAGTACTTC.